The 5 T cell receptor beta chains below all came from one sample that was sequenced in a study of T cell clonotyping in hematopoietic cell transplantation. Some clones are missing from TCRdb's copy, which holds only in-frame ones; the method was immunoSEQ multiplex PCR. The sample includes more than 12,000 clones, 90% to 95% of them seen just once. Sequences were derived from PBMCs, sampled 30 days after allogeneic stem cell transplant. Receptors were obtained from a male patient aged 60 to 75 who had an allogeneic stem cell transplant from an unrelated donor, so the T cells may come from the graft donor. Some clones in this sample may be carry-over from other donors' samples.

This clone appeared a single time. This chain joins TRBV7-8 and TRBJ2-7; 9 bases agree with TRBD2. The CDR3 has 18 residues. The V and J ends lost 1 base and 2 bases, in that order; junction bases with no gene match: 12. Germline V gene data show CDR1 as SGHVS and CDR2 as FQNEAQ. CDR3 loop: CASSLEVSGGAGPYEQYF. CDR3 in DNA: TGTGCCAGCAGCTTAGAGGTTAGCGGGGGCGCCGGGCCCTACGAGCAGTACTTC.

The chain carries TRBV7-2 and TRBJ2-7; 11 bases match TRBD2. CDR3 size: 18 residues. Germline V gives CDR1 SGHTA, CDR2 FQGNSA. V was pared by 1 base and J by 1 base, with 9 bases of the junction left unmatched. The CDR3 loop is CASSLVVTSGGPSYEQYF. CDR3 nucleotides: TGTGCCAGCAGCTTAGTTGTTACTAGCGGGGGACCGTCCTACGAGCAGTACTTC.

This sequence joins TRBV28 and TRBJ1-2; 10 nucleotides line up with TRBD1. Germline CDR1 is MDHEN and CDR2 is SYDVKM. There are 14 residues in the CDR3. The ends lost 7 bases at V and 8 bases at J; junction bases unmatched: 10. The CDR3 DNA sequence: TGTGCCAGCACCATCCCGGGACAGGGGAAGGGCTACACCTTC. It codes for CASTIPGQGKGYTF.

J is TRBJ1-1 and V is TRBV10-3; maybe TRBD1 (6 bases). The V gene lost 4 bases and the J gene lost 0 bases, with 9 bases spanning the gap. Germline lookup yields CDR1 ENHRY and CDR2 SYGVKD. CDR3 size: 14 residues. As DNA, the CDR3 is TGTGCCATCAGTGTGGACAGTATGAACACTGAAGCTTTCTTT. This sequence encodes CAISVDSMNTEAFF.

The V gene is TRBV5-6, the J gene TRBJ2-7; 8 nucleotides line up with TRBD2. CDR1 SGHDT and CDR2 YYEEEE come from the germline V gene. Trimming cost V 0 bases and J 3 bases; bases outside gene matches: 5. CDR3 size: 15 residues. CDR3 sequence reads: CASSLGGGGIYEQYF. CDR3 nucleotides: TGTGCCAGCAGCTTGGGTGGCGGGGGGATCTACGAGCAGTACTTC.